These 31 T cell receptor beta chains share one sample of origin, sequenced in a study of CD8 T cells in Susac syndrome. Reverse transcription of roughly 0.45 to 1 ug RNA was performed with random hexamers. A single record per CDR3 protein comes from TCRdb applying MiXCR to the immunoSEQ multiplex PCR reads. The top ten clones hold 0.095% to 0.14% of a sample with fewer than 300,000 distinct CDR3 sequences, 70% to 90% of them seen once. The specimen was CD8+ T cells from PBMCs. The source is a human donor with multiple sclerosis.

The chain links TRBV27 to TRBJ1-2, with 7 bases lining up with TRBD1. The CDR3 has 11 amino acids. Germline V lookup: CDR1 MNHEY, CDR2 SMNVEV (reference sequence). Germline trimming cut 8 bases from V and 12 bases from J; bases unmatched to any gene: 9. The DNA of the CDR3 is TGTGCCAGCGGTCGACAGGGTCAGAACACCTTC. Protein: CASGRQGQNTF.

In its sample, this clonotype was seen once. This chain connects TRBV4-1 to TRBJ1-1; D perhaps matches TRBD1 (5 bases). This CDR3 comprises 12 residues. In germline, CDR1 is MGHRA, CDR2 YSYEKL. Trimming cost V 0 bases and J 10 bases, with 9 bases left between them. The CDR3 here is CASSQDGGAAFF. CDR3 DNA sequence: TGCGCCAGCAGCCAAGACGGTGGGGCAGCTTTCTTT.

The chain combines TRBV3-1 with TRBJ1-1; D remains unclear. V lost 3 bases and J lost 3, with 11 bases in between. The CDR3 covers 14 residues. CDR1 and CDR2 (germline): LGHDT, YNNKEL (reference sequence). The CDR3 region has the DNA TGTGCCAGCAGCCACTCGTGGGGAGACACTGAAGCTTTCTTT. The encoded protein is CASSHSWGDTEAFF.

The V gene is TRBV10-3, the J gene TRBJ2-6; unclear D gene. The germline V and J ends were trimmed by 6 bases and 0 bases, with 6 bases remaining between them. The CDR3 totals 14 residues. The germline gives CDR1 ENHRY, CDR2 SYGVKD. The CDR3 loop reads CAIRTISGANVLTF. The DNA of the CDR3 is TGTGCCATCAGGACCATCTCTGGGGCCAACGTCCTGACTTTC.

This chain uses TRBV27 with TRBJ2-1; the D gene is possibly TRBD1 (6 bases). V dropped 6 bases and J dropped 1 base, with 10 bases sitting between them. The CDR3 contains 14 residues. Per germline, CDR1 MNHEY and CDR2 SMNVEV (reference sequence). The CDR3 DNA reads TGTGCCAGCAGCGTGACAGGTTCCTACAATGAGCAGTTCTTC. Its translation is CASSVTGSYNEQFF.

The sample holds a few counts of this clonotype. The chain uses TRBV4-3 and TRBJ2-1; D uncertain. This CDR3 spans 13 amino acids. The germline V gene has CDR1 LGHNA and CDR2 YSLEER. The V and J ends lost 6 bases and 8 bases respectively, with 14 bases between them. The CDR3 DNA is TGCGCCAGCAGTTCCCCTTCGGGCGATGAGCAGTTCTTC. It yields the protein CASSSPSGDEQFF.

The rearrangement joins TRBV24-1 to TRBJ2-1; a possible D gene is TRBD1 (5 bases). The CDR3 is 14 amino acids. V was trimmed by 1 base and J by 7 bases, leaving 10 bases between them. Germline lookup yields CDR1 KGHDR and CDR2 SFDVKD. The CDR3 DNA follows: TGTGCCACCAGTGATTTAGGGGCCGAAAATGAGCAGTTCTTC. This sequence encodes CATSDLGAENEQFF.

This clonotype was detected once. V and J are TRBV5-4 and TRBJ1-6, with TRBD1 matching over 8 bases. Germline V lookup: CDR1 SGHNT, CDR2 YYREEE (reference sequence). V shed 3 bases, J shed 7 bases, and the junction held 9 bases outside the gene matches. This CDR3 has 16 residues. CDR3 in DNA: TGTGCCAGCAGCTGGGGGGCTGACAGGGGAAATTCACCCCTCCACTTT. Its protein is CASSWGADRGNSPLHF.

The chain has TRBV10-3 and TRBJ2-5, with D maybe TRBD2 (6 bases). Looked up from germline, CDR1 is ENHRY and CDR2 is SYGVKD. V was pared by 4 bases and J by 5 bases, with 8 bases between. This CDR3 has 12 residues. CDR3 in DNA: TGTGCCATCAGTGGGGGGGACGAGACCCAGTACTTC. Its translation: CAISGGDETQYF.

V usage is TRBV7-9 and J usage is TRBJ1-1, with unresolved D. Trimming cost V 5 bases and J 4 bases, with 17 bases left between them. The germline gives CDR1 SEHNR, CDR2 FQNEAQ (reference sequence). The CDR3 covers 15 residues. CDR3 in DNA: TGTGCCAGCAGCCAAGAACCGGGCAGAGGCACTGAAGCTTTCTTT. This encodes CASSQEPGRGTEAFF. The entire variable domain, with the rest obtained from reference TRBV7-9 and TRBJ1-1, is as follows: DTGVSQNPRHKITKRGQNVTFRCDPISEHNRLYWYRQTLGQGPEFLTYFQNEAQLEKSRLLSDRFSAERPKGSFSTLEIQRTEQGDSAMYLCASSQEPGRGTEAFFGQGTRLTVV.

J is TRBJ2-7 and V is TRBV27; no firm D call. From germline, CDR1 is MNHEY and CDR2 SMNVEV (reference sequence). The CDR3 is 13 amino acids. The V and J ends lost 6 bases and 2 bases respectively, with 11 bases between them. Here the CDR3 reads CASSIGRTYEQYF. Written as DNA, the CDR3 is TGTGCCAGCAGCATCGGACGGACCTACGAGCAGTACTTC.

This clonotype was detected once. CDR3 residues: CASSEPGLAGVYEQFF. DNA of the CDR3: TGCGCCAGCAGTGAACCCGGACTAGCGGGAGTATATGAGCAGTTCTTC. The V call is TRBV10-1, the J call TRBJ2-1; 13 bases line up with TRBD2. V was clipped by 3 bases and J by 8 bases; unmatched bases: 7. The V gene's germline CDR1 is WNHNN and CDR2 SYGVQD (reference sequence). The CDR3 runs 16 residues.

The J gene is TRBJ2-3, the V gene TRBV4-2; TRBD2 is a possible D gene (5 bases). Trimming removed 0 bases from V and 0 bases from J, with 10 bases in between. CDR3 length: 16 residues. Germline values: CDR1 LGHNA, CDR2 YNFKEQ. CDR3 coding DNA: TGTGCCAGCAGCCAAGATCCAGCGGTTAGCACAGATACGCAGTATTTT. Protein product: CASSQDPAVSTDTQYF.

The sample holds one count of this clonotype. This chain links TRBV28 with TRBJ2-7; 8 bases fit TRBD1. Germline loops: CDR1 MDHEN, CDR2 SYDVKM. The trim removed 2 bases at V and 4 bases at J, leaving 13 bases unmatched. The CDR3 covers 17 residues. For the CDR3, the DNA is TGTGCCAGCAGTTTAGACCCTACGGACAGGGAGTCTTACGAGCAGTACTTC. Encoded protein: CASSLDPTDRESYEQYF.

The chain links TRBV6-9 to TRBJ2-7; 9 bases are a match to TRBD1. In germline, CDR1 is MNHGY, CDR2 SVAAGI. Losses at the gene ends were 2 bases for V and 6 bases for J; bases not matched to a gene: 20. The CDR3 sequence is 19 residues long. CDR3 protein: CASSYIGPKSRDREFEQYF. DNA for the CDR3: TGTGCCAGCAGTTATATTGGGCCCAAAAGCCGGGACAGGGAGTTCGAGCAGTACTTC.

As DNA, the CDR3 is TGTGCCTCAGGACTAGCCAGAAATGAGCAGTTCTTC. It specifies CASGLARNEQFF. The genes are TRBV12-3 or TRBV12-4 and TRBJ2-1; 8 nucleotides line up with TRBD2. The V gene end was trimmed by 11 bases and the J gene end by 7 bases; junction bases not matched to a gene: 7. The CDR3 covers 12 residues.

The chain links TRBV7-3 to TRBJ2-5; 10 nucleotides align to TRBD2. The CDR3 is 19 amino acids. CDR1 and CDR2 (germline): SGHTA, FQGTGA. The trim removed 1 base at V and 2 bases at J, leaving 13 bases unmatched. Here the CDR3 reads CASSLRASGRAFGQETQYF. DNA of the CDR3: TGTGCCAGCAGCTTAAGGGCTAGCGGGAGAGCCTTCGGGCAAGAGACCCAGTACTTC.

The J gene is TRBJ2-7, the V gene TRBV10-3, with TRBD1 matching 8 bases. The V gene's germline CDR1 is ENHRY and CDR2 SYGVKD. V lost 7 bases and J lost 6; bases outside the gene matches: 8. The CDR3 length is 13 residues. CDR3 loop: CAITETGAREQYF. The CDR3 bases are TGTGCCATCACCGAGACAGGGGCTCGCGAGCAGTACTTC.

This clonotype was seen only a few times. The chain couples TRBV6-5 to TRBJ1-2; a weak D match, TRBD1 (5 bases). Germline values: CDR1 MNHEY, CDR2 SVGAGI. V was cut by 0 bases and J by 6 bases, with 11 bases left in between. The CDR3 is 14 amino acids. The CDR3 bases are TGTGCCAGCAGTTACTCACCAGGGCTTGATGGCTACACCTTC. It specifies CASSYSPGLDGYTF.

The chain links TRBV5-5 to TRBJ2-1; 8 bases are a match to TRBD1. V dropped 6 bases and J dropped 6; count of bases not matched to a gene: 17. The CDR3 loop spans 17 amino acids. Germline V gene lookup returns CDR1 SGHKS and CDR2 YYEKEE (reference sequence). As DNA, the CDR3 is TGTGCCAGCATCAGAGGGACAGGAGGAGCTCGGCTCAATGAGCAGTTCTTC. This translates into CASIRGTGGARLNEQFF.

This clonotype was observed once. J is TRBJ2-1 and V is TRBV20-1; possibly TRBD2 for D (6 bases). There are 16 residues in the CDR3. Trimming removed 0 bases from V and 0 bases from J, with 12 bases in between. Germline V gene data show CDR1 as DFQATT and CDR2 as SNEGSKA (reference sequence). CDR3 DNA sequence: TGCAGTGCTAGAGATACAAGCGGGCCCTCCTACAATGAGCAGTTCTTC. It encodes CSARDTSGPSYNEQFF.

The gene calls are TRBV9 and TRBJ1-6; a weak D match, TRBD1 (5 bases). From germline, CDR1 is SGDLS and CDR2 YYNGEE. V lost 4 bases to trimming and J lost 10 bases, with 15 bases between them. This CDR3 spans 14 amino acids. The CDR3 region has the DNA TGTGCCAGCAGCTTAGCCGGGACTGGGTCACCCCTCCACTTT. Protein product: CASSLAGTGSPLHF.

The chain uses TRBV30 and TRBJ2-4; D is unclear. Germline loops: CDR1 GTSNPN, CDR2 SVGIG (reference sequence). The CDR3 sequence is 15 residues long. The V and J ends lost 0 bases and 0 bases respectively, with 9 bases between them. Here the CDR3 DNA reads TGTGCCTGGAGTGTATCTGTAGAAGCCAAAAACATTCAGTACTTC. This sequence encodes CAWSVSVEAKNIQYF.

This chain joins TRBV9 and TRBJ2-6, with a weak D call TRBD2 (6 bases). V lost 3 bases and J lost 4, with 11 bases in between. Germline CDR1 SGDLS, CDR2 YYNGEE. The CDR3 runs to 15 residues. The CDR3 DNA reads TGTGCCAGCAGCGATCGGGAGTCCGGGGCCAACGTCCTGACTTTC. Its protein product is CASSDRESGANVLTF.

The genes are TRBV28 and TRBJ1-4; D uncertain. Germline values: CDR1 MDHEN, CDR2 SYDVKM. This CDR3 contains 16 residues. V lost 2 bases and J lost 5, with 15 bases in between. The CDR3 loop reads CASSLGLRHRNEKLFF. The CDR3 bases are TGTGCCAGCAGTTTAGGTTTGAGACACCGGAATGAAAAACTGTTTTTT.

The V and J genes are TRBV9 and TRBJ2-7; D may be TRBD2 (8 bases). Germline assignment: CDR1 SGDLS and CDR2 YYNGEE. The CDR3 has 16 residues. V lost 4 bases and J lost 3, with 20 bases in between. The CDR3 coding sequence is TGTGCCAGCAGCCCGGGGACAGCGGGAGTCGGCTACGAGCAGTACTTC. Its translation: CASSPGTAGVGYEQYF.

The chain is built from TRBV5-1 and TRBJ2-1, with 16 positions matching TRBD2. Germline CDR1 is SGHRS and CDR2 is YFSETQ. The CDR3 sequence is 21 residues long. Germline trimming cut 0 bases from V and 10 bases from J; bases unmatched to any gene: 19. The CDR3 loop reads CASSLDTLGLAGGPRRGEQFF. CDR3 sequence (DNA): TGCGCCAGCAGCTTGGACACCTTGGGACTAGCGGGAGGGCCCCGGAGGGGGGAGCAGTTCTTC.

This rearrangement joins TRBV28 to TRBJ2-2; 10 bases are shared with TRBD2. Germline CDR1 is MDHEN and CDR2 is SYDVKM. The CDR3 runs to 15 residues. After removal of 5 bases from V and 7 bases from J, the junction contained 7 bases not matched to a gene. The CDR3 reads CASSPGLAIIGELFF. CDR3 nucleotides: TGTGCCAGCAGTCCGGGACTAGCGATTATCGGGGAGCTGTTTTTT.

The chain recombines TRBV7-3 with TRBJ2-3, with a weak D call TRBD1 (6 bases). V lost 5 bases to trimming and J lost 5 bases, with 14 bases between them. The CDR3 contains 14 residues. CDR1 SGHTA and CDR2 FQGTGA come from the germline V gene. This CDR3 is CASSLRQVGDTQYF. Written as DNA, the CDR3 is TGTGCCAGCAGCCTTCGACAGGTTGGAGATACGCAGTATTTT.

The chain couples TRBV29-1 to TRBJ2-2; tentative D call: TRBD1 (6 bases). The CDR3 has 12 residues. Deletions cut 4 bases from V and 6 bases from J, with 9 bases between. Looked up from germline, CDR1 is SQVTM and CDR2 is ANQGSEA. The CDR3 loop is CSVVGGPGELFF. The CDR3 coding sequence is TGCAGCGTTGTAGGGGGACCCGGGGAGCTGTTTTTT.

This chain links TRBV19 with TRBJ2-2, with 8 bases identical to TRBD2. V lost 3 bases to trimming and J lost 13 bases; unmatched junction nucleotides: 1. Germline V gene lookup returns CDR1 LNHDA and CDR2 SQIVND (reference sequence). The CDR3 is 11 residues long. The CDR3: CASSIREGLFF. The DNA for the CDR3 is TGTGCCAGTAGTATCCGGGAGGGGCTGTTTTTT. Full variable domain (remainder filled in from reference TRBV19 and TRBJ2-2): DGGITQSPKYLFRKEGQNVTLSCEQNLNHDAMYWYRQDPGQGLRLIYYSQIVNDFQKGDIAEGYSVSREKKESFPLTVTSAQKNPTAFYLCASSIREGLFFGEGSRLTVL.